This T cell receptor (beta chain) derives from a study of blood T cell repertoires in COVID-19. Study details: The United States, Italy and Spain provided the acute and convalescent COVID-19 samples. In each case, the material was cDNA or gDNA derived from T cells, B-cell-depleted T cells, or PBMCs.

The CDR3 covers 18 residues. The V segment lost 5 bases and the J segment 2 bases; nucleotides outside the gene matches: 10. CDR1 and CDR2 (germline): SGHAT, FQNNGV. Per the original methods: For nucleated cells, counts were estimated from reference gene primer amplification. Produced via immunoSEQ multiplex PCR; TCRdb's table is partial and in-frame only. V, J and clone size reflect that table, while D and trimming were determined from the DNA. The data show under 250,000 clones, with approximately 83% seen just once and less than 2.5% held by the top ten. The source material was peripheral blood. The TCR sequence derives from a woman aged 55-75 years with acute or convalescent COVID-19. The chain has TRBV11-2 and TRBJ2-6; 9 positions agree with TRBD1. CDR3 DNA: TGTGCCAGCAGCCTTCGGGACAGGGATTTGACTGGGGCCAACGTCCTGACTTTC. The encoded protein is CASSLRDRDLTGANVLTF.